These T cell receptor beta chains were read from a single sample in a study of blood T cell repertoires in COVID-19. Method: immunoSEQ multiplex PCR; TCRdb's copy keeps in-frame clones and lacks some. Of hundreds of thousands of clones listed, approximately 83% are singletons. The sample comprised PBMCs or T cells enriched from blood (not recorded which). These receptors came from a woman between 40 and 50 years old who had been exposed to COVID-19. The CDR3 runs from the conserved cysteine through the conserved F or W. Each record gives: clone size, J gene, D gene, V gene, CDR3 DNA, CDR3 protein. A D gene is named only where the DNA matches it firmly. Size tells how often a clone was seen (once, few, many) or the class of an expanded clone, and some rows leave it out.

abundance: NA
j_gene: TRBJ2-5
d_gene: TRBD2
v_gene: TRBV7-2
CDR3nt: TGTGCCAGCAGCCTCGGGACTACGCCCAGAACCCAGTACTTC
CDR3aa: CASSLGTTPRTQYF

abundance: NA
j_gene: TRBJ1-2
d_gene: TRBD1
v_gene: TRBV6-2/TRBV6-3
CDR3nt: TGTGCCAGCAGTCCGACAGGGATTGATTGGAGCTATGGCTACACCTTC
CDR3aa: CASSPTGIDWSYGYTF

abundance: NA
j_gene: TRBJ1-2
d_gene: NA
v_gene: TRBV7-3
CDR3nt: TGTGCCAGCAGCTTAGGGACAACTAACTATGGCTACACCTTC
CDR3aa: CASSLGTTNYGYTF

abundance: NA
j_gene: TRBJ2-5
d_gene: NA
v_gene: TRBV5-1
CDR3nt: TGCGCCAGCAGCTTGGTTGGCGGGAAAGAGACCCAGTACTTC
CDR3aa: CASSLVGGKETQYF

abundance: NA
j_gene: TRBJ2-5
d_gene: NA
v_gene: TRBV9
CDR3nt: TGTGCCAGCAGCGTAGGTCCCGGGGGAGGATGGGAGACCCAGTACTTC
CDR3aa: CASSVGPGGGWETQYF

abundance: NA
j_gene: TRBJ1-1
d_gene: NA
v_gene: TRBV7-3
CDR3nt: TGTGCCAGCAGCTTAGGTCTTGAGACAGGTGAAGCTTTCTTT
CDR3aa: CASSLGLETGEAFF

abundance: NA
j_gene: TRBJ2-4
d_gene: NA
v_gene: TRBV7-2
CDR3nt: TGTGCCAGCAGCCCCCAGGGGGGCGCCAAAAACATTCAGTACTTC
CDR3aa: CASSPQGGAKNIQYF

abundance: NA
j_gene: TRBJ2-7
d_gene: NA
v_gene: TRBV27
CDR3nt: TGTGCCAGCCGGGACAACTCCTACGAGCAGTACTTC
CDR3aa: CASRDNSYEQYF

abundance: NA
j_gene: TRBJ2-1
d_gene: TRBD2
v_gene: TRBV3-1/TRBV3-2
CDR3nt: TGTGCCAGCAGCCATCGGACTAGCGGGTACAATGAGCAGTTCTTC
CDR3aa: CASSHRTSGYNEQFF

abundance: NA
j_gene: TRBJ1-5
d_gene: NA
v_gene: TRBV19
CDR3nt: TGTGCCAGTAACCTCCCGTCCAGGGACTATAGCAATCAGCCCCAGCATTTT
CDR3aa: CASNLPSRDYSNQPQHF

abundance: NA
j_gene: TRBJ1-4
d_gene: NA
v_gene: TRBV28
CDR3nt: TGTGCCAGCCAGCGTCCATCAACTAATGAAAAACTGTTTTTT
CDR3aa: CASQRPSTNEKLFF

abundance: NA
j_gene: TRBJ1-5
d_gene: NA
v_gene: TRBV2
CDR3nt: TGTGCCAGCAGTACAGAGATACTCAATCAGCCCCAGCATTTT
CDR3aa: CASSTEILNQPQHF

abundance: once
j_gene: TRBJ2-7
d_gene: TRBD1
v_gene: TRBV7-3
CDR3nt: TGTGCCAGCAGCTCAACGGGACAGGGGGCGGAAGAGCAGTACTTC
CDR3aa: CASSSTGQGAEEQYF

abundance: NA
j_gene: TRBJ1-1
d_gene: NA
v_gene: TRBV9
CDR3nt: TGTGCCAGCAGCCCCCGCCTACAGGTAAACACTGAAGCTTTCTTT
CDR3aa: CASSPRLQVNTEAFF

abundance: NA
j_gene: TRBJ1-5
d_gene: NA
v_gene: TRBV7-2
CDR3nt: TGTGCCAGCAGCTTACAGGTGGATCAGCCCCAGCATTTT
CDR3aa: CASSLQVDQPQHF

abundance: NA
j_gene: TRBJ1-2
d_gene: NA
v_gene: TRBV29-1
CDR3nt: TGCAGCGTTGAAGTGCGTTATGGCTATGGCTACACCTTC
CDR3aa: CSVEVRYGYGYTF

abundance: NA
j_gene: TRBJ1-1
d_gene: TRBD1
v_gene: TRBV19
CDR3nt: TGTGCCAGTGATCGACAGGGGAACACTGAAGCTTTCTTT
CDR3aa: CASDRQGNTEAFF

abundance: NA
j_gene: TRBJ2-3
d_gene: NA
v_gene: TRBV27
CDR3nt: TGTGCCAGCAGTGCCCAGGGAGGTGATACGCAGTATTTT
CDR3aa: CASSAQGGDTQYF

abundance: NA
j_gene: TRBJ2-5
d_gene: NA
v_gene: TRBV6-5
CDR3nt: TGTGCCAGCAGTTACCCCGAGGGGGCCCAGTACTTC
CDR3aa: CASSYPEGAQYF

abundance: NA
j_gene: TRBJ1-6
d_gene: NA
v_gene: TRBV9
CDR3nt: TGTGCCAGCAGCGTAGGGGGCGTGGGTTCACCCCTCCACTTT
CDR3aa: CASSVGGVGSPLHF

abundance: NA
j_gene: TRBJ1-5
d_gene: TRBD1
v_gene: TRBV7-3
CDR3nt: TGTGCCAGCAGCTCCGGGACAGGGGTAGAGGATCAGCCCCAGCATTTT
CDR3aa: CASSSGTGVEDQPQHF

abundance: NA
j_gene: TRBJ1-2
d_gene: NA
v_gene: TRBV7-9
CDR3nt: TGTGCCAGCAGCTTAGAGCCGGAGGACTATGGCTACACCTTC
CDR3aa: CASSLEPEDYGYTF

abundance: NA
j_gene: TRBJ2-7
d_gene: TRBD1
v_gene: TRBV28
CDR3nt: TGTGCCAGCAGTCCAGGGGACAGCAGCTCCTACGAGCAGTACTTC
CDR3aa: CASSPGDSSSYEQYF

abundance: NA
j_gene: TRBJ1-2
d_gene: NA
v_gene: TRBV7-2
CDR3nt: TGTGCCAGCAGCTCAGGGGCGGCTGGCTACACCTTC
CDR3aa: CASSSGAAGYTF

abundance: NA
j_gene: TRBJ2-7
d_gene: TRBD1
v_gene: TRBV28
CDR3nt: TGTGCCAGCAACTCCCCCGGGACAGGGGGCTACGAGCAGTACTTC
CDR3aa: CASNSPGTGGYEQYF

abundance: NA
j_gene: TRBJ1-1
d_gene: TRBD1
v_gene: TRBV2
CDR3nt: TGTGCCAGATCGAAGGACAGGGGAGTTTCGAACACTGAAGCTTTCTTT
CDR3aa: CARSKDRGVSNTEAFF

abundance: NA
j_gene: TRBJ1-1
d_gene: TRBD1
v_gene: TRBV19
CDR3nt: TGTGCCAGTAGTATAGAGCAGGGGGCTCGGGTTGAAGCTTTCTTT
CDR3aa: CASSIEQGARVEAFF

abundance: NA
j_gene: TRBJ1-2
d_gene: TRBD1
v_gene: TRBV19
CDR3nt: TGTGCCAGTAGCGTTCCAGGACAGGGCCGGGGCTACACCTTC
CDR3aa: CASSVPGQGRGYTF

abundance: NA
j_gene: TRBJ2-1
d_gene: TRBD2
v_gene: TRBV5-1
CDR3nt: TGCGCCAGCAGCTTGGTAGCGGGGGATGGTGAGCAGTTCTTC
CDR3aa: CASSLVAGDGEQFF

abundance: NA
j_gene: TRBJ1-2
d_gene: TRBD1
v_gene: TRBV2
CDR3nt: TGTGCCAGCAGTCTGGACAGGGGGCGCTTCTATGGCTACACCTTC
CDR3aa: CASSLDRGRFYGYTF

abundance: NA
j_gene: TRBJ1-5
d_gene: NA
v_gene: TRBV6-5
CDR3nt: TGTGCCAGCATCCCGACCGGGGATCAGCCCCAGCATTTT
CDR3aa: CASIPTGDQPQHF

abundance: once
j_gene: TRBJ2-5
d_gene: TRBD2
v_gene: TRBV3-1/TRBV3-2
CDR3nt: TGTGCCACCCGGACTAGCGGGGCGGAGACCCAGTACTTC
CDR3aa: CATRTSGAETQYF

abundance: NA
j_gene: TRBJ1-1
d_gene: NA
v_gene: TRBV6-2/TRBV6-3
CDR3nt: TGTGCCAGCAGTTTTAACCCGGAGGACACTGAAGCTTTCTTT
CDR3aa: CASSFNPEDTEAFF

abundance: NA
j_gene: TRBJ2-2
d_gene: NA
v_gene: TRBV6-4
CDR3nt: TGTGCCAGCAGTGACTCCCGCACCGGGGAGCTGTTTTTT
CDR3aa: CASSDSRTGELFF

abundance: NA
j_gene: TRBJ2-3
d_gene: TRBD2
v_gene: TRBV4-2
CDR3nt: TGTGCCAGCAGCCAGGAAAGCGGGGGGTTGGGGGCAGATACGCAGTATTTT
CDR3aa: CASSQESGGLGADTQYF

abundance: few
j_gene: TRBJ2-2
d_gene: NA
v_gene: TRBV25-1
CDR3nt: TGTGCCAGCAGGCCCAATCGGGACACCGGGGAGCTGTTTTTT
CDR3aa: CASRPNRDTGELFF

abundance: NA
j_gene: TRBJ2-5
d_gene: NA
v_gene: TRBV5-1
CDR3nt: TGCGCCAGCAGTTGGGACGGGGGAGTCCAAGAGACCCAGTACTTC
CDR3aa: CASSWDGGVQETQYF

abundance: NA
j_gene: TRBJ2-7
d_gene: NA
v_gene: TRBV7-2
CDR3nt: TGTGCCAGCAGCTTCGTCGGGGGGCGCGACCTAAACGAGCAGTACTTC
CDR3aa: CASSFVGGRDLNEQYF

abundance: NA
j_gene: TRBJ1-6
d_gene: NA
v_gene: TRBV7-9
CDR3nt: TGTGCCACCACCCAACTTAGCTCCTATAATTCACCCCTCCACTTT
CDR3aa: CATTQLSSYNSPLHF

abundance: NA
j_gene: TRBJ1-1
d_gene: TRBD1
v_gene: TRBV27
CDR3nt: TGTGCCAGCAACCCAGAGGGGGCGAACACTGAAGCTTTCTTT
CDR3aa: CASNPEGANTEAFF

abundance: NA
j_gene: TRBJ2-2
d_gene: TRBD1
v_gene: TRBV27
CDR3nt: TGTGCCAGCAGTATAATACAGGGGAGTGCCGGGGAGCTGTTTTTT
CDR3aa: CASSIIQGSAGELFF

abundance: few
j_gene: TRBJ1-1
d_gene: TRBD1
v_gene: TRBV4-2
CDR3nt: TGTGCCAGCAGCCAGGATATTGGGACAGCTAACACTGAAGCTTTCTTT
CDR3aa: CASSQDIGTANTEAFF

abundance: NA
j_gene: TRBJ2-5
d_gene: TRBD2
v_gene: TRBV6-1
CDR3nt: TGTGCCAGCAGTGAGCTAGCGGGGGGGCCAGAGACCCAGTACTTC
CDR3aa: CASSELAGGPETQYF

abundance: NA
j_gene: TRBJ2-1
d_gene: NA
v_gene: TRBV4-3
CDR3nt: TGCGCCAGCAGCCAAGAAGGTGGGCGGGGTAATGAGCAGTTCTTC
CDR3aa: CASSQEGGRGNEQFF

abundance: NA
j_gene: TRBJ2-7
d_gene: NA
v_gene: TRBV6-5
CDR3nt: TGTGCCAGCAGTTCGCAGGGGCTACCTACCTACGAGCAGTACTTC
CDR3aa: CASSSQGLPTYEQYF

abundance: once
j_gene: TRBJ1-5
d_gene: NA
v_gene: TRBV19
CDR3nt: TGTGCCAGTAGTACAATCCCCATAGGGGTCGGTCAGCCCCAGCATTTT
CDR3aa: CASSTIPIGVGQPQHF

abundance: NA
j_gene: TRBJ1-1
d_gene: NA
v_gene: TRBV6-2/TRBV6-3
CDR3nt: TGTGCCAGCAGTGCCAGGCGAGGGACTGAAGCTTTCTTT
CDR3aa: CASSARRGTEAFF

abundance: NA
j_gene: TRBJ2-7
d_gene: NA
v_gene: TRBV12-3/TRBV12-4
CDR3nt: TGTGCCAGTACAGACAGCTCCTACGAGCAGTACTTC
CDR3aa: CASTDSSYEQYF

abundance: NA
j_gene: TRBJ1-2
d_gene: NA
v_gene: TRBV11-1
CDR3nt: TGTGCCAGCAGAAATCTCTACGATGAATATGGCTACACCTTC
CDR3aa: CASRNLYDEYGYTF

abundance: NA
j_gene: TRBJ1-6
d_gene: TRBD1
v_gene: TRBV2
CDR3nt: TGTGCCAGCGACCGATGGACAGGAAATAATTCACCCCTCCACTTT
CDR3aa: CASDRWTGNNSPLHF

abundance: NA
j_gene: TRBJ2-5
d_gene: NA
v_gene: TRBV11-1
CDR3nt: TGTGCCAGCAGCTTCAGGGAGACCCAGTACTTC
CDR3aa: CASSFRETQYF

abundance: many
j_gene: TRBJ2-7
d_gene: TRBD1
v_gene: TRBV28
CDR3nt: TGTGCCAGCAGCGCAGGGACAGGGACCTACGAGCAGTACTTC
CDR3aa: CASSAGTGTYEQYF

abundance: NA
j_gene: TRBJ1-5
d_gene: TRBD1
v_gene: TRBV7-3
CDR3nt: TGTGCCAGCAGCCTGACAGGGACGGGCAATCAGCCCCAGCATTTT
CDR3aa: CASSLTGTGNQPQHF

abundance: NA
j_gene: TRBJ2-2
d_gene: NA
v_gene: TRBV7-6
CDR3nt: TGTGCCAGCAGCTTAGATCAGGGAGGCGGGGAGCTGTTTTTT
CDR3aa: CASSLDQGGGELFF

abundance: few
j_gene: TRBJ2-2
d_gene: NA
v_gene: TRBV18
CDR3nt: TGTGCCAGCTCACCTTATAACCAAGGGACTTATAACACCGGGGAGCTGTTTTTT
CDR3aa: CASSPYNQGTYNTGELFF

abundance: NA
j_gene: TRBJ2-3
d_gene: NA
v_gene: TRBV5-1
CDR3nt: TGCGCCAGCAGCCCGGCGGGGGCGAACACAGATACGCAGTATTTT
CDR3aa: CASSPAGANTDTQYF

abundance: NA
j_gene: TRBJ1-4
d_gene: NA
v_gene: TRBV4-3
CDR3nt: TGCGCCAGCAGCCGGAGCGGTGCAACTAATGAAAAACTGTTTTTT
CDR3aa: CASSRSGATNEKLFF

abundance: NA
j_gene: TRBJ2-7
d_gene: TRBD1
v_gene: TRBV7-2
CDR3nt: TGTGCCAGCAGCAATAGCCGGGACAGGGATCACGAGCAGTACTTC
CDR3aa: CASSNSRDRDHEQYF

abundance: NA
j_gene: TRBJ1-2
d_gene: TRBD1
v_gene: TRBV5-8
CDR3nt: TGTGCCAGCAGCTCAGACAGGGGAAGGCCGAACTATGGCTACACCTTC
CDR3aa: CASSSDRGRPNYGYTF

abundance: once
j_gene: TRBJ2-3
d_gene: NA
v_gene: TRBV15
CDR3nt: TGTGCCACCAGCGCCTGGTCCCTTGGGCGAGATACGCAGTATTTT
CDR3aa: CATSAWSLGRDTQYF